This TCR beta chain was sequenced in a study of cytomegalovirus exposure and HLA in healthy donors. Per germline, CDR1 MGHRA and CDR2 YSYEKL. Trimming removed 0 bases from V and 4 bases from J; junction bases left unmatched: 9. The CDR3 spans 17 residues. This table comes from immunoSEQ multiplex PCR, and its TCRdb copy is limited to in-frame clones, with some not included. The top ten clones hold 1.4% of a sample with about 180,000 clones, just under 90% of them seen once. V gene TRBV4-1 combines with J gene TRBJ1-5; TRBD1 agrees at 7 bases. The sequencing sample was made of PBMCs. This sequence originates from a woman aged 25 to 39 in good health and CMV-seronegative. CDR3 nucleotide sequence: TGCGCCAGCAGCCAAGATGATGCAGGGGGGAGTAATCAGCCCCAGCATTTT. Amino acid sequence: CASSQDDAGGSNQPQHF.